Listed below are T cell receptor beta chains from one sample, sequenced in a study of cytomegalovirus exposure and HLA in healthy donors. Method: immunoSEQ multiplex PCR; TCRdb's copy keeps in-frame clones and lacks some. Found here are some 150,000 clones, just over 70% of them singletons; the top ten hold approximately 1.6%. The sequencing sample was made of PBMCs. The receptors here all came from a woman aged 25-40 years in good health and CMV-seronegative. Both conserved end residues are part of each CDR3. The D gene is left open where the match is weak. Expanded clones get a size class; other rows say once, few or many, or leave the size out.

>NA|15|TRBJ1-2|NA|TRBV2
TGTGCCAGCAGTGAGGAGGGTCGGAACGGCTATGGCTACACCTTC
CASSEEGRNGYGYTF
>NA|13|TRBJ2-5|NA|TRBV6-1
TGTGCCAGCAGTGGAGAAGCAAAAGAGACCCAGTACTTC
CASSGEAKETQYF
>NA|14|TRBJ1-1|NA|TRBV2
TGTGCCAGCAGTGAAGGTGGGGGGAGGCCTGAAGCTTTCTTT
CASSEGGGRPEAFF
>NA|15|TRBJ2-6|few|TRBV19
TGTGCCAGTAGTATAGTCCACTCTGGGGCCAACGTCCTGACTTTC
CASSIVHSGANVLTF
>NA|14|TRBJ1-5|NA|TRBV2
TGTGCCAGCAGTGCACAGGTCGGTAATCAGCCCCAGCATTTT
CASSAQVGNQPQHF
>NA|19|TRBJ1-2|NA|TRBV6-1
TGTGCCAGCAGTGCAATCCTGGTACTACGGACAGCCGTTACCTATGGCTACACCTTC
CASSAILVLRTAVTYGYTF
>TRBD1|16|TRBJ2-1|NA|TRBV10-3
TGTGCCATCAGATATACACCGACAGGGGGTGGTAATGAGCAGTTCTTC
CAIRYTPTGGGNEQFF
>NA|14|TRBJ2-3|NA|TRBV9
TGTGCCAGCAGCACTCGACTAGTGACAGATACGCAGTATTTT
CASSTRLVTDTQYF
>NA|15|TRBJ1-5|NA|TRBV18
TGTGCCAGCTCACCACAGGCAGGGTCGGAGCAGCCCCAGCATTTT
CASSPQAGSEQPQHF
>NA|12|TRBJ2-3|NA|TRBV12-5
TGTGCTAGTGGTTTGGTAGAGGATACGCAGTATTTT
CASGLVEDTQYF
>NA|15|TRBJ2-6|NA|TRBV27
TGTGCCAGCAGTTTATGGGGCGCTGGGGCCAACGTCCTGACTTTC
CASSLWGAGANVLTF
>TRBD2|15|TRBJ2-1|NA|TRBV15
TGTGCCACCAGCATAGGGCTAGCGGCTAGGAATGAGCAGTTCTTC
CATSIGLAARNEQFF
>NA|14|TRBJ1-1|NA|TRBV6-5
TGTGCCAGCAGTTACCCAGGGACTATCGCTGAAGCTTTCTTT
CASSYPGTIAEAFF
>NA|14|TRBJ2-7|NA|TRBV6-1
TGTGCCAGCAGTGAAGACGGAGGTGCCTACGAGCAGTACTTC
CASSEDGGAYEQYF
>TRBD1|18|TRBJ2-7|NA|TRBV5-4
TGTGCCAGCAGCCCGGAGCCCCGAAGACAGGGGAAGATCCACGAGCAGTACTTC
CASSPEPRRQGKIHEQYF
>TRBD1|14|TRBJ1-5|few|TRBV28
TGTGCCAGCAGGGAGGGACAGCGCAATCAGCCCCAGCATTTT
CASREGQRNQPQHF
>TRBD2|14|TRBJ2-7|NA|TRBV7-8
TGTGCCAGCAGCTCCTGGGGGGGAGCCTACGAGCAGTACTTC
CASSSWGGAYEQYF
>TRBD1|15|TRBJ1-5|NA|TRBV28
TGTGCCAGCAGTCTTAGACAGGGTGGCAATCAGCCCCAGCATTTT
CASSLRQGGNQPQHF
>NA|14|TRBJ1-6|once|TRBV2
TGTGCCAGCACCACGGACAGCAATAATTCACCCCTCCACTTT
CASTTDSNNSPLHF
>NA|16|TRBJ1-3|NA|TRBV28
TGTGCCAGCAGCCCGGATACAGGATCCTCTGGAAACACCATATATTTT
CASSPDTGSSGNTIYF
>NA|13|TRBJ1-1|NA|TRBV18
TGTGCCAGCTCCGCAGGGGTGAACACTGAAGCTTTCTTT
CASSAGVNTEAFF
>TRBD2|20|TRBJ2-2|NA|TRBV5-4
TGTGCCAGCAGCTTGGAGGGGACTAGCGGAGCAAGAGCTTCCGCCGGGGAGCTGTTTTTT
CASSLEGTSGARASAGELFF
>TRBD2|15|TRBJ2-1|NA|TRBV4-2
TGTGCCAGCAGCCAAGATGCGCAGCGGGAGGGGGAGCAGTTCTTC
CASSQDAQREGEQFF
>TRBD1|16|TRBJ1-5|few|TRBV27
TGTGCCAGCAGTTTAAACCGGGACAGGGGAGGTCAGCCCCAGCATTTT
CASSLNRDRGGQPQHF
>NA|14|TRBJ1-5|once|TRBV28
TGTGCCAGCAGTCCCGCGGGCTGGGATCAGCCCCAGCATTTT
CASSPAGWDQPQHF
>TRBD2|15|TRBJ2-7|NA|TRBV6-5
TGTGCCAGCAGTTACGGACTAGCGGGAGGGGTCGAGCAGTACTTC
CASSYGLAGGVEQYF
>NA|13|TRBJ1-2|NA|TRBV29-1
TGCAGCGTTGATGTGGGGAAAAGGGGTGGCTACACCTTC
CSVDVGKRGGYTF
>TRBD2|15|TRBJ2-3|once|TRBV6-1
TGTGCCAGCAGTCGGACTAGCGGGAGCACAGATACGCAGTATTTT
CASSRTSGSTDTQYF
>TRBD1|14|TRBJ1-2|once|TRBV7-9
TGTGCCAGCAGCTTAGCAACAGGGGGCAATGGCTACACCTTC
CASSLATGGNGYTF
>NA|15|TRBJ1-2|NA|TRBV11-2
TGTGCCAGCAGCTACCTTCGACAGTTGCCCTATGGCTACACCTTC
CASSYLRQLPYGYTF
>NA|18|TRBJ2-5|NA|TRBV28
TGTGCCAGCAGCCGGGGGGCCTCAAAAGGGACGGCCGGGGAGACCCAGTACTTC
CASSRGASKGTAGETQYF
>NA|15|TRBJ1-1|NA|TRBV6-1
TGTGCCAGCAGTGAAGCAGGGGGGGCGTACACTGAAGCTTTCTTT
CASSEAGGAYTEAFF
>NA|13|TRBJ2-1|NA|TRBV6-5
TGTGCCAGCAGCCGGGACAATTACAATGAGCAGTTCTTC
CASSRDNYNEQFF
>NA|13|TRBJ1-5|NA|TRBV5-1
TGCGCCAGCAGCCCCTACCCGAATCAGCCCCAGCATTTT
CASSPYPNQPQHF
>NA|15|TRBJ1-5|NA|TRBV7-8
TGTGCCAGCAGCTCTACAGGGTCAGGGAATCAGCCCCAGCATTTT
CASSSTGSGNQPQHF
>NA|13|TRBJ2-7|NA|TRBV5-1
TGCGCCAGCAGCCCGGACAGCCGCTACGAGCAGTACTTC
CASSPDSRYEQYF
>NA|17|TRBJ2-3|NA|TRBV7-2
TGTGCCAGCAGCTTAAGGAGAGGAGGGTGGGAAACAGATACGCAGTATTTT
CASSLRRGGWETDTQYF
>NA|12|TRBJ1-5|NA|TRBV28
TGTGCCAGTCAGGGTGATAACCAGCCCCAGCATTTT
CASQGDNQPQHF
>TRBD2|17|TRBJ2-3|NA|TRBV7-2
TGTGCCAGCAGCTTAGAACTAGCGGGGGCAGGGGCAGATACGCAGTATTTT
CASSLELAGAGADTQYF
>TRBD2|17|TRBJ2-1|NA|TRBV7-2
TGTGCCAGCAGTTTAGGGCGGGGACTAGGACGGGATTATGAGCAGTTCTTC
CASSLGRGLGRDYEQFF
>NA|14|TRBJ1-1|once|TRBV7-3
TGTGCCAGCAGCTTACAGGGGATGAACACTGAAGCTTTCTTT
CASSLQGMNTEAFF
>NA|13|TRBJ1-1|medium-sized|TRBV27
TGTGCCAGCAGCCTACAGGGGAACACTGAAGCTTTCTTT
CASSLQGNTEAFF
>NA|11|TRBJ1-1|few|TRBV29-1
TGCAGCGTTGACGTGGGACTGGGAGCTTTCTTT
CSVDVGLGAFF
>NA|16|TRBJ1-5|few|TRBV5-6
TGTGCCAGCAGCTTGGGCCAGGCTCGTTCCAATCAGCCCCAGCATTTT
CASSLGQARSNQPQHF
>TRBD1|14|TRBJ2-7|few|TRBV5-8
TGTGCCAGCAGCAATCCGGGACAGGCCTACGAGCAGTACTTC
CASSNPGQAYEQYF
>TRBD2|16|TRBJ2-5|NA|TRBV5-1
TGCGCCAGCAGAGCTGGGACTAGCGGGAACCAAGAGACCCAGTACTTC
CASRAGTSGNQETQYF
>NA|14|TRBJ2-7|NA|TRBV10-3
TGTGCCTCCGCGAGCCTAGGGGATACCTACGAGCAGTACTTC
CASASLGDTYEQYF
>TRBD2|15|TRBJ2-7|NA|TRBV29-1
TGCAGCGTTATGCGGGGGAGACTAGCGGGAGGCGAGCAGTACTTC
CSVMRGRLAGGEQYF
>NA|13|TRBJ2-5|NA|TRBV10-1
TGCGCCAGCAGTGAGGCCGGAGGAGAGACCCAGTACTTC
CASSEAGGETQYF
>NA|11|TRBJ2-1|NA|TRBV29-1
TGCAGCGCCGGCTCCTACAATGAGCAGTTCTTC
CSAGSYNEQFF
>TRBD2|16|TRBJ2-3|NA|TRBV5-8
TGTGCCAGCAGCCTTGGGACTAGCGGTAGCACAGATACGCAGTATTTT
CASSLGTSGSTDTQYF
>NA|11|TRBJ1-1|NA|TRBV20-1
TGCAGTGCTAGGGAGGTCACTGAAGCTTTCTTT
CSAREVTEAFF